This TCR beta chain was identified during a study of blood T cell repertoires in COVID-19. About the research overall: PBMCs, B-cell-depleted T cells, or T cells were the source of the cDNA or gDNA that made up the material.

V lost 2 bases and J lost 4, with 8 bases in between. Per the germline V gene, CDR1 is SEHNR and CDR2 is FQNEAQ (reference sequence). This CDR3 has 13 amino acids. As originally analysed: Reference gene primer amplification gave estimated nucleated cell counts. Assay used: immunoSEQ multiplex PCR; TCRdb lists only in-frame clones, some missing. V and J calls and clone size are copied from that table; D and trimming were computed from the DNA. The data hold hundreds of thousands of clones, with 65% to 85% observed a single time. The sequencing input was peripheral blood. The chain employs TRBV7-9 and TRBJ1-2, with TRBD1 as a possible D gene (5 bases). This TCR was sampled from a man aged 35 to 55 with acute or convalescent COVID-19. The CDR3 DNA reads TGTGCCAGCAGCTTAATGACAGTCTATGGCTACACCTTC. Translation gives CASSLMTVYGYTF.